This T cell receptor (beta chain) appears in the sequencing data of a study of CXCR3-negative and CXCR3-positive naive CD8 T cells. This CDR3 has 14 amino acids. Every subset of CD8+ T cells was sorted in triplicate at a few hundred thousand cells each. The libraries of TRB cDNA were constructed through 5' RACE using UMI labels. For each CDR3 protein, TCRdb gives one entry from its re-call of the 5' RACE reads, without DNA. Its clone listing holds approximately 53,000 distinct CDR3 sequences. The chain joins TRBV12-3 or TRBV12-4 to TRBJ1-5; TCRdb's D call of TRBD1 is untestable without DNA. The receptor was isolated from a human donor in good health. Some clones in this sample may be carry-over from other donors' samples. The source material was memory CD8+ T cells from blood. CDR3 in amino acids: CASSSGQARQPQHF.